Listed below are T cell receptor beta chains from one sample, sequenced in a study of T cell repertoires in cytomegalovirus infection. TCRdb reprocessed the reads via MiXCR and lists one record per CDR3 protein. The profile shows approximately 700,000 distinct CDR3 sequences, 35% of them singletons. Sequenced sample: PBMCs. The receptor source for this set is a human donor in good health (CMV status not recorded). Some clones in this sample may be carry-over from other donors' samples. Both conserved end residues are trimmed from each CDR3. Size is omitted from some rows. Given values are once, few, many or a class for expanded clones.

v_call	clone_size	j_call	cdr3_aa
TRBV7-9	.	TRBJ2-7	ASSLDGVPAYEQY
TRBV9	few	TRBJ1-1	ASSVDSGYTEAF
TRBV27	few	TRBJ2-1	ASSLSRDGRNNEQF
TRBV5-1	few	TRBJ1-6	ASRPLGTANSPLH
TRBV5-1	once	TRBJ2-3	ASSVGRGYTDTQY
TRBV28	few	TRBJ2-7	ASSTGQEQY
TRBV18	once	TRBJ1-3	ASSPGQGNGNTIY
TRBV27	few	TRBJ2-7	ASSPPQSWEKQY
TRBV15	.	TRBJ1-5	ATTLNRGNQPQH
TRBV6-5	.	TRBJ2-2	ASSYTGLGYRGPNTGELF
TRBV7-2	few	TRBJ2-2	ASSVGRGTAGELF
TRBV4-1	.	TRBJ2-1	ASSQPAGREVGVNEQF
TRBV7-2	many	TRBJ2-5	ASSLAAGETQY
TRBV7-3	.	TRBJ2-6	ASSLPGASSGVNVLT
TRBV7-8	many	TRBJ2-4	ASSLASGAGLAKNIQY
TRBV2	few	TRBJ2-5	ASSAKLQTQY
TRBV2	.	TRBJ2-2	ASSVLGGIDTGELF
TRBV6-6	.	TRBJ2-5	ASSQGGASETQY
TRBV24-1	.	TRBJ2-7	ATSDIGQGGSYEQY
TRBV7-6	few	TRBJ2-3	ASSLANTDSTDTQY
TRBV7-9	.	TRBJ2-7	ASSLVRAGGPYEQY
TRBV5-1	.	TRBJ1-3	ASSLAIGGSGNTIY
TRBV7-2	few	TRBJ1-1	ASSLGARRTEAF